This T cell receptor beta chain appears in the sequencing data of a study of T cell responses to AZD1222 COVID-19 vaccine. Between the trimmed V and J ends, which lost 0 bases and 6 bases, there was a span of 2 bases. CDR1 is MNHEY, CDR2 SVGEGT, per germline. The CDR3 sequence is 12 residues long. Repertoires were generated with immunoSEQ multiplex PCR, while TCRdb's copy carries only in-frame clones and drops some. The sample includes around 150,000 clones, less than 95% of them seen just once. Sequenced material: peripheral blood, taken 28 days after the second AZD1222 dose. The chain recombines TRBV6-2 or TRBV6-3 with TRBJ1-4; no clear D. The TCR sequence derives from an adult who received the AZD1222 COVID-19 vaccine. In DNA, the CDR3 is TGTGCCAGCAGTTACTCGTATGAAAAACTGTTTTTT. This sequence encodes CASSYSYEKLFF.